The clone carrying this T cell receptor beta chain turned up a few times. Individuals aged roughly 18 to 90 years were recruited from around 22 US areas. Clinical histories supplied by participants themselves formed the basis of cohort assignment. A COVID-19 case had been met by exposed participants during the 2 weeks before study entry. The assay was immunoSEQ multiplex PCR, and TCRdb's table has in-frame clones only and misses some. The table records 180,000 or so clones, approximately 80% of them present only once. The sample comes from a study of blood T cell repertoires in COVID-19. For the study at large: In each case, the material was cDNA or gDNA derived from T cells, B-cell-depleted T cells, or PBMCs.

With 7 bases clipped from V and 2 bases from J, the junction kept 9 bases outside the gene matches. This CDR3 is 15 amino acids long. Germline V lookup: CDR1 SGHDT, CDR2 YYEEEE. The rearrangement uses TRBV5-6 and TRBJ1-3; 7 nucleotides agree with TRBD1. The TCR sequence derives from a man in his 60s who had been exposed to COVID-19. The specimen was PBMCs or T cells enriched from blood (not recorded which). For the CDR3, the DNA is TGTGCCAGCGGGATGGGACAGTTAACTGGAAACACCATATATTTT. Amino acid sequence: CASGMGQLTGNTIYF.